The 19 T cell receptor beta chains below all came from one sample that was sequenced in a study of CD8+CD57+ T cells in acquired aplastic anemia. All patients picked for sequencing had shown, by flow cytometry, an expansion of CD8+CD57+ cells. Profiling of TCR beta VDJ combinations and CDR3 sequences used genomic DNA as template. TCRdb reanalysed the reads using MiXCR and keeps one entry per CDR3 protein. Here the sample spans roughly 200,000 distinct CDR3 sequences, more than 60% being singletons. Sequences were obtained from sorted CD4+, CD8+, or CD8+CD57+ T cells (not recorded which) from PBMCs. These receptors were taken from a human donor with aplastic anemia.

This clonotype was seen repeatedly, ten times or more. V and J are TRBV5-8 and TRBJ2-1, with 7 bases lining up with TRBD1. V gave up 2 bases and J gave up 10 bases; unmatched junction bases: 6. Looked up from germline, CDR1 is SGHTS and CDR2 is YDEGEE. This CDR3 is 13 amino acids long. CDR3 region: CASSFYPGQEQFF. DNA for the CDR3: TGTGCCAGCAGCTTTTATCCGGGACAGGAGCAGTTCTTC.

The rearrangement links TRBV4-1 to TRBJ2-3, with D possibly matching TRBD2 (5 bases). CDR1 and CDR2 from the germline V gene are MGHRA and YSYEKL. V lost 7 bases to trimming and J lost 6 bases, with 17 bases between them. The CDR3 is 14 residues long. DNA of the CDR3: TGCGCCAGCAAGGCTAGCTTGGACGGGGATACGCAGTATTTT. Translating gives CASKASLDGDTQYF.

V usage is TRBV20-1 and J usage is TRBJ1-2, with 9 bases identical to TRBD1. CDR3 length: 14 amino acids. Per the germline V gene, CDR1 is DFQATT and CDR2 is SNEGSKA (reference sequence). V shed 0 bases, J shed 8 bases, and the junction held 7 bases outside the gene matches. The CDR3 sequence: CSAREGTGSEGYTF. In nucleotides, the CDR3 is TGCAGTGCTAGAGAGGGGACAGGGTCAGAAGGCTACACCTTC.

This clonotype was counted ten times or more. The chain couples TRBV5-8 to TRBJ2-1; no reliable D call. V was shortened by 0 bases and J by 0 bases, with 7 bases between the two germline ends. This CDR3 is 15 amino acids long. The germline V gene encodes CDR1 SGHTS and CDR2 YDEGEE. The DNA for the CDR3 is TGTGCCAGCAGCTTGGTGGCAGCCTCCTACAATGAGCAGTTCTTC. It encodes CASSLVAASYNEQFF.

This chain uses TRBV20-1 with TRBJ1-6; perhaps TRBD1 as D (5 bases). The CDR3 runs 15 residues. V was trimmed by 5 bases and J by 7 bases, leaving 18 bases between them. Germline V gene sequence: CDR1 DFQATT, CDR2 SNEGSKA (reference sequence). CDR3 DNA sequence: TGCAGTGCTGAGGCCGGGACCTCGGGGAATTCACCCCTCCACTTT. Translation gives CSAEAGTSGNSPLHF.

This clonotype was seen only once. The V call is TRBV7-9, the J call TRBJ1-1; no definite D call. V was cut by 5 bases and J by 2 bases, with 12 bases left in between. In germline, CDR1 is SEHNR, CDR2 FQNEAQ (reference sequence). The CDR3 spans 14 residues. The CDR3 region has the DNA TGTGCCAGCAGCCAAGATAGGTATAACACTGAAGCTTTCTTT. This gives the protein CASSQDRYNTEAFF.

This clonotype has at least ten counts. The V gene is TRBV7-3, the J gene TRBJ2-2, with 9 bases that match TRBD1. Per germline, CDR1 SGHTA and CDR2 FQGTGA. With V trimmed by 5 bases and J by 7 bases, 5 bases remained unmatched. There are 14 residues in the CDR3. The CDR3 sequence is CASSTGTGSGELFF. The CDR3 DNA is TGTGCCAGCAGCACCGGGACAGGGAGCGGGGAGCTGTTTTTT. Complete variable domain (other parts from reference TRBV7-3 and TRBJ2-2): GAGVSQTPSNKVTEKGKYVELRCDPISGHTALYWYRQSLGQGPEFLIYFQGTGAADDSGLPNDRFFAVRPEGSVSTLKIQRTERGDSAVYLCASSTGTGSGELFFGEGSRLTVL.

This chain connects TRBV20-1 to TRBJ2-7, with 11 bases aligning to TRBD2. Germline V gives CDR1 DFQATT, CDR2 SNEGSKA (reference sequence). Trimming at V came to 1 base and at J to 1 base, leaving 9 bases not matched to a gene. CDR3 size: 17 residues. The CDR3 loop reads CSARGFAGTSGSYEQYF. The CDR3 DNA is TGCAGTGCTAGAGGGTTTGCCGGGACTAGCGGATCCTACGAGCAGTACTTC.

The count of this clonotype is one. This chain connects TRBV12-3 or TRBV12-4 to TRBJ2-3; D unresolved. The CDR3 spans 13 residues. V gave up 5 bases and J gave up 8 bases, with 14 bases separating them. The CDR3 region has the DNA TGTGCCAGCAGTCCCACCCCTAGGCCTACGCAGTATTTT. It is translated as CASSPTPRPTQYF.

The chain uses TRBV29-1 and TRBJ2-1; 11 bases agree with TRBD1. Germline V lookup: CDR1 SQVTM, CDR2 ANQGSEA. This CDR3 spans 10 amino acids. Trimming cost V 3 bases and J 15 bases; bases outside gene matches: 1. In DNA form, the CDR3 reads TGCAGCGTTGAGGACAGGGGGCTGTTCTTC. It encodes CSVEDRGLFF.

This sequence joins TRBV7-3 and TRBJ2-7; TRBD1 or TRBD2 may be the D gene (6 bases each). V shed 4 bases and J shed 3 bases, with 10 bases lying between them. Germline V gives CDR1 SGHTA, CDR2 FQGTGA. The CDR3 loop spans 13 amino acids. The CDR3 region has the DNA TGTGCCAGCAGCTCCGGGGGCTACTACGAGCAGTACTTC. Translated, it gives CASSSGGYYEQYF.

The CDR3 DNA reads TGTGCCACCAGTGAGCCCTTTGACAGGGAGGCAACTAATGAAAAACTGTTTTTT. Translation: CATSEPFDREATNEKLFF. This chain uses TRBV24-1 with TRBJ1-4; 7 bases map to TRBD1. The J segment lost 0 bases and the V segment lost 4 bases, leaving 10 bases of the junction unmatched. The CDR3 runs 18 residues. Germline V gives CDR1 KGHDR, CDR2 SFDVKD.

As regards this clonotype: Its ends do not fully match the called genes, so a read error is possible. The chain recombines TRBV7-9 with TRBJ2-1; 9 positions agree with TRBD2. Germline values: CDR1 SEHNR, CDR2 FQNEAQ (reference sequence). This CDR3 spans 15 amino acids. CDR3 region: CDSSLLIAGVEEQFF. The CDR3 nucleotides read TGTGACAGCAGCTTATTGATAGCGGGAGTGGAAGAGCAGTTCTTC.

In this sample, this clonotype turned up once. V gene TRBV20-1 combines with J gene TRBJ2-1, with 12 bases lining up with TRBD2. V trimming: 4 bases; J trimming: 4 bases; junction bases outside the gene matches: 5. Germline V lookup: CDR1 DFQATT, CDR2 SNEGSKA (reference sequence). The CDR3 is 15 residues long. CDR3 protein: CSAILGLAGYNEQFF. As DNA, the CDR3 is TGCAGTGCTATTCTTGGACTAGCGGGATACAATGAGCAGTTCTTC.

The rearrangement uses TRBV2 and TRBJ2-7, with D tentatively TRBD2 (6 bases). CDR3 length: 14 amino acids. Trimming shortened V by 8 bases and J by 9 bases, and 23 bases separated the two germline ends. In germline, CDR1 is SNHLY, CDR2 FYNNEI. CDR3 DNA sequence: TGTGCCAGCGGGCCCTCGGGACTCTTCGGGAGGCAGTACTTC. It specifies CASGPSGLFGRQYF.

J is TRBJ2-1 and V is TRBV7-3; 9 positions match TRBD1. CDR1 and CDR2 (germline): SGHTA, FQGTGA. This CDR3 is 18 amino acids long. Trimming cost V 2 bases and J 8 bases; bases outside gene matches: 16. As DNA, the CDR3 is TGTGCCAGCAGCTTAGCTCTCTGGGGACAGGGAATTCGGGATGAGCAGTTCTTC. It specifies CASSLALWGQGIRDEQFF.

The CDR3 here is CASSRLVETQYF. The CDR3 coding sequence is TGTGCCAGCAGCCGTCTGGTAGAGACCCAGTACTTC. The chain recombines TRBV14 with TRBJ2-5; D unresolved. The germline V gene has CDR1 SGHDN and CDR2 FVKESK. V was pared by 4 bases and J by 4 bases, with 7 bases between. The CDR3 sequence is 12 residues long.

This sequence joins TRBV7-3 and TRBJ2-1; TRBD2 is a possible D gene (6 bases). This CDR3 is built from 16 residues. Trimming took off 4 bases at V and 6 bases at J, with 19 bases between the two ends. Germline lookup yields CDR1 SGHTA and CDR2 FQGTGA. As DNA, the CDR3 is TGTGCCAGCAGCTCAATGACTAGTCTGACTACCAATGAGCAGTTCTTC. Its protein product is CASSSMTSLTTNEQFF.

The chain uses TRBV20-1 and TRBJ1-1; no firm D call. The CDR3 totals 13 residues. The germline V gene encodes CDR1 DFQATT and CDR2 SNEGSKA (reference sequence). V was pared by 0 bases and J by 0 bases, with 5 bases between. CDR3 in DNA: TGCAGTGCTAGAGAGGGCATGAACACTGAAGCTTTCTTT. This encodes CSAREGMNTEAFF.